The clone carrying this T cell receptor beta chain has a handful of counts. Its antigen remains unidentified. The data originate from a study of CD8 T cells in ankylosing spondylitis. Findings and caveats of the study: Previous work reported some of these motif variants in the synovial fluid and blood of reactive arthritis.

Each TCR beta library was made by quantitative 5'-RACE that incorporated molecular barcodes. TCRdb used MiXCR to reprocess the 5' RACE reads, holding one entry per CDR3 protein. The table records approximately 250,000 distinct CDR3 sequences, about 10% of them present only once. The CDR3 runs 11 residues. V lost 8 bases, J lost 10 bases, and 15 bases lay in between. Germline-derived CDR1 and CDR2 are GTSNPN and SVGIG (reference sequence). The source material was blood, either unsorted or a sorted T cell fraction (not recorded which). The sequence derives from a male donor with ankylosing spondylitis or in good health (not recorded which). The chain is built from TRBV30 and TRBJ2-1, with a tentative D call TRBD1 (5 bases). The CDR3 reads CAGASSFEQFF. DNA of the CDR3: TGTGCCGGGGCCTCCTCATTCGAGCAGTTCTTC.